This record covers a single TCR beta chain. These data originate in a study of technical replicates of blood from several donors. The V gene lost 2 bases and the J gene lost 5 bases, with 15 bases spanning the gap. CDR1 SNHLY and CDR2 FYNNEI come from the germline V gene. The CDR3 contains 15 residues. Method: immunoSEQ multiplex PCR; TCRdb's copy keeps in-frame clones and lacks some. The sample contains tens of thousands of clones, more than 95% of which appear only once. Sequencing was performed on T cells isolated from PBMCs. This TCR was recovered from a human donor in good health. This sequence joins TRBV2 and TRBJ2-5; possible D gene TRBD2, 6 bases. The CDR3 coding sequence is TGTGCCAGCAGTGAACCCCTGACTAGTCAGGAGACCCAGTACTTC. Its protein product is CASSEPLTSQETQYF.